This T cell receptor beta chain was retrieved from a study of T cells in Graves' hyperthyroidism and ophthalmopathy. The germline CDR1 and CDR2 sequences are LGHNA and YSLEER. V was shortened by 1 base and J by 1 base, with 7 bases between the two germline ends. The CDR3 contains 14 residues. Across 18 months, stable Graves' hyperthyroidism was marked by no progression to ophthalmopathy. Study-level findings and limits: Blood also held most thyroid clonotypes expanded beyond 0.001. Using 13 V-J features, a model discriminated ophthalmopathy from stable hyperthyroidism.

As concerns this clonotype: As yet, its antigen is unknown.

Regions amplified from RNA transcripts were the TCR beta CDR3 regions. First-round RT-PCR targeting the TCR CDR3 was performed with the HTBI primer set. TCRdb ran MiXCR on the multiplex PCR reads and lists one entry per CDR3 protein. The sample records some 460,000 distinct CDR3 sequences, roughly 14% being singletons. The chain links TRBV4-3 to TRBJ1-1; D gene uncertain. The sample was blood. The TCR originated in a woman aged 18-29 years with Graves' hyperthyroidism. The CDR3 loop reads CASSQGYGNTEAFF. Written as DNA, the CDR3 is TGCGCCAGCAGCCAAGGTTATGGGAACACTGAAGCTTTCTTT.